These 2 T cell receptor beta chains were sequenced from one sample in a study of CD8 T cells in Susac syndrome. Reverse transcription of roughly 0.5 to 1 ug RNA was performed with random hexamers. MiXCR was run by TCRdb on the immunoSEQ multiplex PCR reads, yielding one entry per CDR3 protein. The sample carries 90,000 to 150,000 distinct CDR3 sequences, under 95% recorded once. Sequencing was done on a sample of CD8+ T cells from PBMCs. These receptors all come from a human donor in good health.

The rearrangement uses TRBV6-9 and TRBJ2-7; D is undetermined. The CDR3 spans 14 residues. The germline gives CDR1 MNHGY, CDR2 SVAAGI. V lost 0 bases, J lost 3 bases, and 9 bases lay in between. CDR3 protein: CASSYSPPYYEQYF. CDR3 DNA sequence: TGTGCCAGCAGTTATTCTCCCCCGTACTACGAGCAGTACTTC.

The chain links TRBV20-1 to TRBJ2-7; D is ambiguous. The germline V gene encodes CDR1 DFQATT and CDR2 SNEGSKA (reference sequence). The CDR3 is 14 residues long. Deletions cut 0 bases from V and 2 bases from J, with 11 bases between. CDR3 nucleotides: TGCAGTGCTAGAGATTTGGCCAGGACCTACGAGCAGTACTTC. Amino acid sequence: CSARDLARTYEQYF.